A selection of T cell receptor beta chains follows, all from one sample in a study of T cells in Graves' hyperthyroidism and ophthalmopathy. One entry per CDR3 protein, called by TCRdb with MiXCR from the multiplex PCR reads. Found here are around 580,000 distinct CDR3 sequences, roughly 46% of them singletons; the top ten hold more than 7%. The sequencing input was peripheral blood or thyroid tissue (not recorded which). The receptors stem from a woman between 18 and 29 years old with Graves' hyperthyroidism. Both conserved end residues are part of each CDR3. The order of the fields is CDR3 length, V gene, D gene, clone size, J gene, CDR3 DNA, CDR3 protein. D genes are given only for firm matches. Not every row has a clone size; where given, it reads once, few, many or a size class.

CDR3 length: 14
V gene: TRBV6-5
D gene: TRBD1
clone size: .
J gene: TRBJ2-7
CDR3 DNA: TGTGCCATCAGTTACCGGGACAGGGGTTACGAGCAGTACTTC
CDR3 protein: CAISYRDRGYEQYF

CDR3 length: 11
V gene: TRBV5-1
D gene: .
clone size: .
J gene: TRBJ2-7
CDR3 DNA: TGCGCCAGCCGGACAGACTACGAGCAGTACTTC
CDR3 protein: CASRTDYEQYF

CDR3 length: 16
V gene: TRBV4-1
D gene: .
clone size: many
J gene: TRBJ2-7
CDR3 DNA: TGCGCCAGCAGCCAAGACAACAGGGACGAGGCCTACGAGCAGTACTTC
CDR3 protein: CASSQDNRDEAYEQYF

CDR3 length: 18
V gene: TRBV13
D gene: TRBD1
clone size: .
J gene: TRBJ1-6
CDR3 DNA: TGTGCCAGCAGTTACCTAGGGGGACAGGGGTTAATATATTCACCCCTCCACTTT
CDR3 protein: CASSYLGGQGLIYSPLHF

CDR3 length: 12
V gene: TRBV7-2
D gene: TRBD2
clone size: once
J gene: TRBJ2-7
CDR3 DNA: TGTGCCAGCGGCGGACTAGCGGGAGCGCCGTACTTC
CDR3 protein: CASGGLAGAPYF

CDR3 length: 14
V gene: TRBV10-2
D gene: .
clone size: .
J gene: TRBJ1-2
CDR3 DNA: TGTGCCAGCAGCCATGGAGCGGGCCACTATGGCTACACCTTC
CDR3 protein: CASSHGAGHYGYTF

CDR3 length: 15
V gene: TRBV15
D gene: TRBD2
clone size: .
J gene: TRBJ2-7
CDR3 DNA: TGTGCCACCAGCAGCTGGACTAGCGGGAGTCGCGAGCAGTACTTC
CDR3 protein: CATSSWTSGSREQYF

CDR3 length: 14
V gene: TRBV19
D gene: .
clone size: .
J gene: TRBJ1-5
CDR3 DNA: TGTGCCAGTAGTATGGTAAATAGCAATCAGCCCCAGCATTTT
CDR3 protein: CASSMVNSNQPQHF

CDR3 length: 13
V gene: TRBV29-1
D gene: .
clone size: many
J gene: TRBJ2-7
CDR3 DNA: TGCAGCGCTACCCGGGACACCTCCTACGAGCAGTACTTC
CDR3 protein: CSATRDTSYEQYF

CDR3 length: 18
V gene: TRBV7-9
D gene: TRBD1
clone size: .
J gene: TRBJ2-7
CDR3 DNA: TGTGCCAGCAGCTCTCCCAGGGGGCCGTTTACAGGGGCCTACGAGCAGTACTTC
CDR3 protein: CASSSPRGPFTGAYEQYF

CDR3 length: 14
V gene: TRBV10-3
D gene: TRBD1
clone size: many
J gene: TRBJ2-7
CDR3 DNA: TGTGCCATCAGTGAGGGGACAGGGGGATACGAGCAGTACTTC
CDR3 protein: CAISEGTGGYEQYF

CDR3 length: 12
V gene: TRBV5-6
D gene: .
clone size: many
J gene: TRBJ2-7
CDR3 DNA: TGTGCCAGCAGCTTACCGGGGTCTGAGCAGTACTTC
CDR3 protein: CASSLPGSEQYF

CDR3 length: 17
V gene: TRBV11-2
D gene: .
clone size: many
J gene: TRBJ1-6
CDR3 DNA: TGTGCCAGCAGCTTAGGAGGGGGAAGCTCCTATAATTCACCCCTCCACTTT
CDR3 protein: CASSLGGGSSYNSPLHF

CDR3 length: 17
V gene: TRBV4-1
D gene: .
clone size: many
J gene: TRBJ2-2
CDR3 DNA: TGCGCCAGCAGCCAAGAAGAATCCTACGGGGGAACCGGGGAGCTGTTTTTT
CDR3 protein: CASSQEESYGGTGELFF

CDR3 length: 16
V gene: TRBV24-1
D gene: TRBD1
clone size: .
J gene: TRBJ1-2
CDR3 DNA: TGTGCCACCAGTGATCCCACAGGGGCCTTCGGTTATGGCTACACCTTC
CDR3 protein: CATSDPTGAFGYGYTF

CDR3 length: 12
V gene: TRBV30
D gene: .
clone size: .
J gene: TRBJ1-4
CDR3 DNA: TGTGCCTGGAGTCCAGGTTTTGAAAAACTGTTTTTT
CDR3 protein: CAWSPGFEKLFF

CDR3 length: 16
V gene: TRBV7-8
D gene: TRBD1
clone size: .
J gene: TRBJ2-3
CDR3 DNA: TGTGCCAGCAGCCCAACCCCGGACAGGGCGCCAGATACGCAGTATTTT
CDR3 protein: CASSPTPDRAPDTQYF

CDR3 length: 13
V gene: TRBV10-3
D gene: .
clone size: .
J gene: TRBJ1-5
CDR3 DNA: TGTGCCATCAGTGAGGACAGATATCAGCCCCAGCATTTT
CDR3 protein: CAISEDRYQPQHF

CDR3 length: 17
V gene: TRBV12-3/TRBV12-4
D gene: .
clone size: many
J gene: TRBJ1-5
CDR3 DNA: TGTGCCAGCAGAAAATCCAGTGGGCAGGGCGGCGGTCAGCCCCAGCATTTT
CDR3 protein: CASRKSSGQGGGQPQHF

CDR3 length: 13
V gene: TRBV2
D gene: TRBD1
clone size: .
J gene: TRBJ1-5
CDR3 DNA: TGTGCCAGCAGTGAGGGAGGGGGCTATCCCCAGCATTTT
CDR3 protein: CASSEGGGYPQHF

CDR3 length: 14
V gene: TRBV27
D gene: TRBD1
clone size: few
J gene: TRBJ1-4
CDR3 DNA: TGTGCCAGCAGCTACAGGGGCGAGTGGGAAAAACTGTTTTTT
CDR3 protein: CASSYRGEWEKLFF

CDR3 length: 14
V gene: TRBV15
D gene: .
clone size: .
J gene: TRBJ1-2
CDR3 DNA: TGTGCCACCAGCAGGGCGGGGAGTGGGGTTGGCTACACCTTC
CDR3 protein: CATSRAGSGVGYTF

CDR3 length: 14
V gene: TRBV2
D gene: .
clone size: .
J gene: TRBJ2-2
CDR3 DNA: TGTGCCACCAACCCGTGGGCTAACACCGGGGAGCTGTTTTTT
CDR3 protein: CATNPWANTGELFF

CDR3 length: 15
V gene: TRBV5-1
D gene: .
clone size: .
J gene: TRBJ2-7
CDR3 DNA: TGCGCCAGCAGCTTAAGGGGGACTATCTCCTACGAGCAGTACTTC
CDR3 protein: CASSLRGTISYEQYF

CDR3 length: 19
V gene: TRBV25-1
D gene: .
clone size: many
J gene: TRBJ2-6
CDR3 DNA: TGTGCCAGCAGTGAAGTTCCGGGACACTACAACTCTGGGGCCAACGTCCTGACTTTC
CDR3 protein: CASSEVPGHYNSGANVLTF

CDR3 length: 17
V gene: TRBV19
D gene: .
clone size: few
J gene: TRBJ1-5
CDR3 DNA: TGTGCCAGTAGTATAATCACAGGAGGGGTCAGCAATCAGCCCCAGCATTTT
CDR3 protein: CASSIITGGVSNQPQHF

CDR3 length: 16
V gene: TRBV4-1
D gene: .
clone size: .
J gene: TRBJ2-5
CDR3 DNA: TGCGCCAGCAGCCGAGGACAGGGAGGGGGACAAGAGACCCAGTACTTC
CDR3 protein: CASSRGQGGGQETQYF

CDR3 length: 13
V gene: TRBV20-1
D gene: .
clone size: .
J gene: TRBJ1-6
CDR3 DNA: TGCAGTGCTAGCGGTGCTGGTGGTTCACCCCTCCACTTT
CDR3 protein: CSASGAGGSPLHF

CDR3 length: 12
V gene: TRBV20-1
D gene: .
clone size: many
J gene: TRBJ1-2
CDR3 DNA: TGCAGTGCCCCCGGGGGGCGGGAAGGCTACACCTTC
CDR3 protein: CSAPGGREGYTF

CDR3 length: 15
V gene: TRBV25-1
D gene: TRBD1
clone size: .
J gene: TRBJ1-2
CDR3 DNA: TGTGCCAGCAGTGCCGGGGACAGTCCTAACTATGGCTACACCTTC
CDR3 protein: CASSAGDSPNYGYTF

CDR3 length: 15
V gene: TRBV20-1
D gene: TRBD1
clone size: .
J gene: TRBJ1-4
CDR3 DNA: TGCAGTGGCCTACGCCAGGGGGCCTTTAATGAAAAACTGTTTTTT
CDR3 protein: CSGLRQGAFNEKLFF

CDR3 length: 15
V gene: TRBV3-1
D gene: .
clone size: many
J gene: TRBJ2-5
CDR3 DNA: TGTGCCAGCAGCCAAGCCCCAGGTTACCAAGAGACCCAGTACTTC
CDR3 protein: CASSQAPGYQETQYF

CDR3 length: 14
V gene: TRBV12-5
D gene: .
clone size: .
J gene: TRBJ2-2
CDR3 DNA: TGTGCTAGTGGTTTAACGTTGAACACCGGGGAGCTGTTTTTT
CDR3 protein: CASGLTLNTGELFF

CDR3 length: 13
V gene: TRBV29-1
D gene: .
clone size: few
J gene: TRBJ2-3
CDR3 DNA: TGCAGCGCCGAAGGGACCGTCACAGATACGCAGTATTTT
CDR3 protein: CSAEGTVTDTQYF

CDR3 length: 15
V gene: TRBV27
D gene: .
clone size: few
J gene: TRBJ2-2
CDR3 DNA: TGTGCCAGCACCATCAGGCAGGGCGGGGACGGGGAGCTGTTTTTT
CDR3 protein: CASTIRQGGDGELFF

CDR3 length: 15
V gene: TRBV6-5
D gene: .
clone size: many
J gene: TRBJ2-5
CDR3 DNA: TGTGCCAGCAGTTTGGAGAGTAGGGTCGTAGAGACCCAGTACTTC
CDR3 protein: CASSLESRVVETQYF

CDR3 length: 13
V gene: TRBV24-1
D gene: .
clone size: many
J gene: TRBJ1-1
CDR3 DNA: TGTGCCACCAGTGAGAGGGGGAACACTGAAGCTTTCTTT
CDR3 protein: CATSERGNTEAFF

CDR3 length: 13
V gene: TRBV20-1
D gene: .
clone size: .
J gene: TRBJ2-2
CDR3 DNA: TGCAGTGCCGGCTCAGGACTGTTTGAGGAGCTGTTTTTT
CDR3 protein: CSAGSGLFEELFF

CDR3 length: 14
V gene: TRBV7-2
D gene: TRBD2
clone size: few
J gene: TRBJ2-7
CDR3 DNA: TGTGCCAGCAGCGTCCGGACTAGCGGCTACGAGCAGTACTTC
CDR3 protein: CASSVRTSGYEQYF

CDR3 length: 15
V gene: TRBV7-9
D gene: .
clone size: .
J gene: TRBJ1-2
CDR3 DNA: TGTGCCAGCAGCCAAGAGCACGGGGGGTTCTATGGCTACACCTTC
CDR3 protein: CASSQEHGGFYGYTF

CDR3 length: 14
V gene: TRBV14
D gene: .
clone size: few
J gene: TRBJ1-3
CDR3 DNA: TGTGCCAGCAGCCGACTGGGACCAAGAAACACCATATATTTT
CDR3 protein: CASSRLGPRNTIYF

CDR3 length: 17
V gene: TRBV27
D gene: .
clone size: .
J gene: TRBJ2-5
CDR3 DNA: TGTGCCAGCAGTTCCCTAGACATAACAAATCCCCAAGAGACCCAGTACTTC
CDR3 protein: CASSSLDITNPQETQYF